This T cell receptor beta chain was documented in a study of CD8 T cells in ankylosing spondylitis. Notes on the study in general: Disease-linked clones had a CD8+ phenotype and relatively low frequency in peripheral blood. Among TCR beta sequences, a motif of eight highly homologous variants appeared characteristic of ankylosing spondylitis blood. Earlier literature documents some of the motif variants in reactive arthritis synovial fluid and blood.

The CDR3 is 14 residues long. Germline loops: CDR1 SGHRS, CDR2 YFSETQ. V was pared by 3 bases and J by 5 bases, with 14 bases between. By quantitative 5'-RACE with molecular barcodes, the TCR beta libraries were made. TCRdb processed the 5' RACE reads anew with MiXCR; each CDR3 protein has one entry. Of around 490,000 distinct CDR3 sequences in the sample, less than 6% are singletons; the top ten hold approximately 3.5%. This clonotype has ten or more counts. Its antigen is unknown. The sequencing input was blood, either unsorted or a sorted T cell fraction (not recorded which). This sequence was found in a male donor with ankylosing spondylitis. The chain joins TRBV5-1 to TRBJ1-2; no definite D call. CDR3 residues: CASSSGSFTYGYTF. In DNA, the CDR3 is TGCGCCAGCAGCTCTGGAAGTTTTACTTATGGCTACACCTTC.